What follows is one TCR beta chain and its context. Its antigen is not known. Nominally healthy donors provided the samples, though records likely missed some immune exposures. These data are taken from a study of cytomegalovirus exposure and HLA in healthy donors. Regarding the study as a whole: Certain sequence variants were highly shared and formed a cluster, and this cluster was likely a sequencing artifact. The authors later found most CMV-associated TCR beta chains appeared HLA-restricted.

The PCR ran on 60 Vbeta and 13 Jbeta primers. Under the authors' procedure: There were around 80 million unique TCR beta chains by a later count, and some 12 million of them were shared. Using immunoSEQ multiplex PCR, the repertoire was profiled, and TCRdb retains in-frame clones only, with some absent. V, J and clone size are taken as reported in that table, and D and trimming were inferred from the DNA itself. The sample lists about 89,000 clones, 75% to 90% seen once, with 7.4% in the top ten. The sequencing input was PBMCs. This clonotype originated in a man aged 35 to 55 in good health and CMV-seropositive.

The CDR3 spells CASSWQLGTDTQYF. Here the CDR3 DNA reads TGCGCCAGCAGCTGGCAGCTAGGCACAGATACGCAGTATTTT. V gene TRBV5-1 combines with J gene TRBJ2-3; D is undetermined. CDR3 length: 14 residues. Germline V lookup: CDR1 SGHRS, CDR2 YFSETQ. V was pared by 3 bases and J by 1 base, with 9 bases between. Drawing the rest from reference TRBV5-1 and TRBJ2-3, the complete variable domain is KAGVTQTPRYLIKTRGQQVTLSCSPISGHRSVSWYQQTPGQGLQFLFEYFSETQRNKGNFPGRFSGRQFSNSRSEMNVSTLELGDSALYLCASSWQLGTDTQYFGPGTRLTVL.